This TCR beta chain was captured in a study of blood T cell repertoires in COVID-19. Background on the study: Material from acute and convalescent COVID-19 was sourced from the United States, Italy and Spain.

V dropped 8 bases and J dropped 4 bases, with 17 bases sitting between them. This CDR3 has 14 amino acids. From germline, CDR1 is MNHEY and CDR2 SVGAGI. Generated by immunoSEQ multiplex PCR, the TCRdb table keeps only in-frame clones and is missing some. The top ten clones hold about 3.9% of a sample with tens of thousands of clones, about nine tenths of them seen once. The genes are TRBV6-5 and TRBJ2-5; maybe TRBD1 (5 bases). Sequencing input: peripheral blood. The TCR sequence derives from a woman aged 45-65 years in a cohort sampled during active COVID-19. The CDR3 loop reads CASRPFRGSETQYF. The CDR3 DNA reads TGTGCCAGCCGCCCATTTAGGGGTTCAGAGACCCAGTACTTC.